The 11 T cell receptor beta chains listed next were all sequenced from one sample in a study of PD-1 blockade in classical Hodgkin lymphoma. TCRdb's copy holds only in-frame clones and misses some; the assay was immunoSEQ multiplex PCR. There are tens of thousands of clones in the sample; around 74% occur only once, and approximately 2.6% lies in the top ten. Time point reported: cycle 4 day 1 (C4D1), after 5 to 7 weeks of nivolumab. There was relapse after autologous stem cell transplantation in every patient, and there was variation in brentuximab vedotin exposure. Source: peripheral blood mononuclear cells (PBMCs), taken before the fourth cycle of nivolumab. These receptors were taken from a human donor with classical Hodgkin lymphoma.

This clone was counted between two and nine times. J is TRBJ2-3 and V is TRBV7-6; D is ambiguous. The CDR3 loop spans 16 amino acids. Deletions cut 7 bases from V and 2 bases from J, with 19 bases between. Germline V gene lookup returns CDR1 SGHVS and CDR2 FNYEAQ. The CDR3 nucleotides read TGTGCCAGCACCCTTGGCGTTTCACTGACCACAGATACGCAGTATTTT. Protein product: CASTLGVSLTTDTQYF. The variable domain in full, completed from reference TRBV7-6 and TRBJ2-3, reads GAGVSQSPRYKVTKRGQDVALRCDPISGHVSLYWYRQALGQGPEFLTYFNYEAQQDKSGLPNDRFSAERPEGSISTLTIQRTEQRDSAMYRCASTLGVSLTTDTQYFGPGTRLTVL.

The J gene is TRBJ2-1, the V gene TRBV11-2; possibly TRBD2 for D (6 bases). This CDR3 is 14 amino acids long. With 1 base removed from V and 8 bases from J, the gap between germline ends came to 12 bases. The germline gives CDR1 SGHAT, CDR2 FQNNGV. This CDR3 is CASSLGRGSHEQFF. For the CDR3, the DNA is TGTGCCAGCAGCTTAGGGCGGGGATCACATGAGCAGTTCTTC.

In its sample, this clone was seen once. The V gene is TRBV15, the J gene TRBJ2-2; no firm D call. This CDR3 has 16 residues. The germline gives CDR1 LNHNV, CDR2 YYDKDF (reference sequence). Trimming pared 0 bases from V and 5 bases from J, leaving 13 bases between. CDR3 nucleotides: TGTGCCACCAGCAGAGATTCGGGCGGATTGACCGGGGAGCTGTTTTTT. It translates to CATSRDSGGLTGELFF.

For the CDR3, the DNA is TGTGCCAGCAGTGCGTCGGAGAACACTGAAGCTTTCTTT. It codes for CASSASENTEAFF. The V and J genes are TRBV6-1 and TRBJ1-1; no reliable D call. CDR3 length: 13 amino acids. V lost 4 bases, J lost 1 base, and 7 bases lay in between. CDR1 is MNHNS and CDR2 is SASEGT in the germline V gene.

The V and J genes are TRBV7-6 and TRBJ1-4, with 8 bases identical to TRBD1. The V gene's germline CDR1 is SGHVS and CDR2 FNYEAQ. Losses at the gene ends were 5 bases for V and 4 bases for J; bases not matched to a gene: 3. The CDR3 runs 14 residues. Here the CDR3 DNA reads TGTGCCAGCAGCCAGGGACAGGATAATGAAAAACTGTTTTTT. Amino acid sequence: CASSQGQDNEKLFF.

The genes are TRBV27 and TRBJ1-2; D possibly corresponds to TRBD1 (5 bases). This CDR3 is built from 14 residues. CDR1 and CDR2 from the germline V gene are MNHEY and SMNVEV (reference sequence). V lost 7 bases and J 6 bases, leaving 18 bases between the germline ends. The CDR3 loop reads CASNREGRRNGYTF. DNA for the CDR3: TGTGCCAGCAATCGGGAGGGGAGGAGGAATGGCTACACCTTC.

The CDR3 sequence is CASSLGQGIGTEAFF. CDR3 nucleotides: TGCGCCAGCAGCTTGGGCCAGGGGATTGGGACTGAAGCTTTCTTT. The chain uses TRBV5-1 and TRBJ1-1, with D possibly matching TRBD1 (6 bases). The V gene's germline CDR1 is SGHRS and CDR2 YFSETQ. The CDR3 consists of 15 residues. The V end lost 0 bases, the J end lost 5 bases, and 14 bases lay between the germline ends.

By share, this clone counts as medium-sized (0.01 to 0.1%). The rearrangement joins TRBV6-6 to TRBJ2-1; TRBD2 agrees at 8 bases. Looked up from germline, CDR1 is MNHNY and CDR2 is SVGAGI (reference sequence). Trimming removed 5 bases from V and 5 bases from J; junction bases left unmatched: 2. The CDR3 is made up of 13 amino acids. As DNA, the CDR3 is TGTGCCAGCAGTCCGGGACTAGACAATGAGCAGTTCTTC. Its translation is CASSPGLDNEQFF.

This chain joins TRBV6-5 and TRBJ2-5; possible D gene TRBD2, 6 bases. Trimming stripped 1 base from V and 6 bases from J, with 15 bases between. The CDR3 has 15 residues. Germline CDR1 MNHEY, CDR2 SVGAGI. For the CDR3, the DNA is TGTGCCAGCAGTTACTACCGGGCAGGAGGGCAGACCCAGTACTTC. This translates into CASSYYRAGGQTQYF.

J is TRBJ2-3 and V is TRBV7-9; D not certain. The CDR3 is made up of 13 amino acids. V was pared by 2 bases and J by 2 bases, with 5 bases between. Germline lookup yields CDR1 SEHNR and CDR2 FQNEAQ (reference sequence). The DNA for the CDR3 is TGTGCCAGCAGCTTACCGAACACAGATACGCAGTATTTT. Its translation is CASSLPNTDTQYF.

V is TRBV5-1 and J is TRBJ1-1; D remains unclear. V lost 0 bases and J 7 bases, leaving 13 bases between the germline ends. The CDR3 loop spans 14 amino acids. Germline loops: CDR1 SGHRS, CDR2 YFSETQ. CDR3: CASSLGGWQDEAFF. The CDR3 coding sequence is TGCGCCAGCAGCTTGGGCGGTTGGCAGGATGAAGCTTTCTTT. Full variable domain (remainder filled in from reference TRBV5-1 and TRBJ1-1): KAGVTQTPRYLIKTRGQQVTLSCSPISGHRSVSWYQQTPGQGLQFLFEYFSETQRNKGNFPGRFSGRQFSNSRSEMNVSTLELGDSALYLCASSLGGWQDEAFFGQGTRLTVV.